The T cell receptor beta chain under discussion was sequenced for a study of blood T cells in healthy people across ages. The V end lost 0 bases, the J end lost 7 bases, and 16 bases lay between the germline ends. The germline V gene encodes CDR1 LGHNA and CDR2 YNFKEQ. CDR3 size: 15 residues. It was with a sample-barcoded 5' primer and a J-beta primer mix that a second PCR of roughly 7 to 12 cycles was run. Each cDNA molecule, via a template-switch adaptor with 12 random nucleotides, was tagged. TCRdb processed the 5' RACE reads anew with MiXCR; each CDR3 protein has one entry. The table includes over 1,300,000 distinct CDR3 sequences, 45% to 70% detected once.

The clonotype was recovered from a man aged 18 to 29 in good health. The chain recombines TRBV4-2 with TRBJ2-7; D might be TRBD2 (7 bases). The material sequenced was blood. Here the CDR3 reads CASSQDRGASEEQYF. The CDR3 region has the DNA TGTGCCAGCAGCCAAGATCGGGGGGCCTCAGAAGAGCAGTACTTC.